A single TCR beta chain is shown here with its context. The data were taken from a study of cytomegalovirus exposure and HLA in healthy donors. Across the whole study: From donors who were HLA-typed, an early data release held around 80 million unique TCRs.

The germline V gene encodes CDR1 PRHDT and CDR2 FYEKMQ (reference sequence). There are 17 residues in the CDR3. The ends were cut back, 3 bases at V and 0 bases at J, with 15 bases in the middle. Use of 60 Vbeta and 13 Jbeta primers characterized the PCR. Method: immunoSEQ multiplex PCR; TCRdb's copy keeps in-frame clones and lacks some. The sample carries 150,000 to 200,000 clones, 68% recorded once. The rearrangement joins TRBV13 to TRBJ1-5; D unclear. What was sequenced was PBMCs. The clonotype comes from a woman under 30 in good health and CMV-seropositive. Written as DNA, the CDR3 is TGTGCCAGCAGCTTTGGTTTAGGCCACTATAGCAATCAGCCCCAGCATTTT. Translated: CASSFGLGHYSNQPQHF. Full variable domain (rest looked up from reference TRBV13 and TRBJ1-5): AAGVIQSPRHLIKEKRETATLKCYPIPRHDTVYWYQQGPGQDPQFLISFYEKMQSDKGSIPDRFSAQQFSDYHSELNMSSLELGDSALYFCASSFGLGHYSNQPQHFGDGTRLSIL.